This entry features one TCR beta chain sequence. Its antigen remains unidentified. Base qualities are missing; no much larger clone stands one base away. TCR beta CDR3 regions were amplified from genomic DNA with the immunoSEQ assay, a bias-controlled multiplex PCR using V- and J-specific primers. A second PCR step added a proprietary barcode and Illumina adapter sequences to the CDR3 amplicons. An Illumina MiSeq instrument was used to sequence the CDR3 libraries. In the paper's pipeline: immunoSEQ Analyzer 3.0 was used for export and quality control, with R Bioconductor and Immunarch used for downstream analyses. Only productive rearrangements in the normalized downsampled data set were used to calculate repertoire metrics. Clonotypes larger than 5 templates in the normalized cohort were defined as pathologically expanded. The Inverse Simpson Index served as the measure of repertoire diversity. To capture all clonotypes, CMV-specificity analyses were performed on the non-normalized data set. The table was pulled from immuneACCESS by TCRdb, which kept in-frame rearrangements only. Such tables lose some clones; where checked, under half of the loss comes from unresolved V genes, and the rest has no known cause. Clone size and the V and J calls come from that table; the DNA yielded D and trimming. The sample data list around 11,000 clones, and roughly 90% of these were observed just once. The ten largest clones take up around an eighth of the sample.

The source of the sample is a study of T cell clonotyping in hematopoietic cell transplantation (dated by TCRdb to the early 2020s). About the investigation overall: Recipient samples taken before transplant were obtained following cytoreduction. A total of under 150 blood samples were gathered in the study from 30 to 35 consecutive transplant recipients along with their related donors. Recruitment of patients ran from 2015 to early 2017, and follow-up continued until September 2020 or until death. Here is what the overall study found, with its caveats: Broader posttransplant TCR repertoire diversity was predicted by donor and pretransplant recipient Inverse Simpson Index values. The sample size was limited and the cells went unsorted, which meant the CD4 and CD8 repertoire contributions could not be told apart. Only a small fraction of recipient repertoires overlapped donor repertoires, with over 95% appearing de novo at the given depth. After transplant, TCR diversity in recipients dropped, and pathologically expanded clonotypes climbed progressively between day 30 and day 180.

Read against the paper, the sample's time point label means: recipient sample about 28 days before transplant, after cytoreduction. Blood samples were obtained from recipients approximately 28 days before transplant and at days 30, 100 and 180 after transplant. Nuclei Lysis Solution was used to extract genomic DNA from fresh or cryopreserved unfractionated peripheral blood mononuclear cells. The CDR3 has 13 amino acids, counting the end cysteine and phenylalanine. The sequence is cut down to CDR3 DNA, 39 bases in frame from base 1. Deletion took 5 bases off V and 1 base off J, with a span of 5 bases between the germline ends. Looking up the germline V gene (reference sequence) yields CDR1 PRHDT and CDR2 FYEKMQ.

The receptor chain draws on TRBV13 and TRBJ2-2, with the D gene tentatively TRBD1 or TRBD2, based on 5 matching bases in each. Material: peripheral blood mononuclear cells, obtained before stem cell transplant. The sequence derives from a woman between 40 and 50 years old with acute myeloid leukemia. Some clones in this sample may be carry-over from other donors' samples. The nucleotides read TGTGCCAGCAGCGGGGGGAACACCGGGGAGCTGTTTTTT. This codes for CASSGGNTGELFF.